This TCR beta chain is from a study of cytomegalovirus exposure and HLA in healthy donors. A multiplex PCR was run with 60 Vbeta primers and 13 Jbeta primers. Produced via immunoSEQ multiplex PCR; TCRdb's table is partial and in-frame only. Of 150,000 to 250,000 clones in the sample, 82% were seen once. The receptor was isolated from a boy under 10 years old in good health and CMV-seronegative. The sequenced sample consisted of PBMCs.

The CDR3 DNA sequence: TGTGCCAGCAGCTCTGGACTAGCGGGGGAGGGGGAGCAGTTCTTC. It encodes CASSSGLAGEGEQFF. The gene calls are TRBV7-2 and TRBJ2-1; 13 bases fit TRBD2. The CDR3 spans 15 residues. J was trimmed by 10 bases and V by 4 bases; bases with no gene match: 7. Germline V CDR1 and CDR2: SGHTA, FQGNSA.